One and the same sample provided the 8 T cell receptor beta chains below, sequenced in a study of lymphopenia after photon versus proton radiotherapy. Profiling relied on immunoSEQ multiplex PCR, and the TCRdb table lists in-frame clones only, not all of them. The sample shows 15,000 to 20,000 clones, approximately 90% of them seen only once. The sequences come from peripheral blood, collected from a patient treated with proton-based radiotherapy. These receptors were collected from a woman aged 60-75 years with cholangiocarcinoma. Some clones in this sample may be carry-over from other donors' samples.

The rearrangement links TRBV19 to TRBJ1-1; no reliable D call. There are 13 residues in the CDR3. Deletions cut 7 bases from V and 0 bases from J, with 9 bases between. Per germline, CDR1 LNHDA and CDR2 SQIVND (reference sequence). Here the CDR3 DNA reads TGTGCCAGTACCTGGCAGCTGAACACTGAAGCTTTCTTT. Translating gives CASTWQLNTEAFF.

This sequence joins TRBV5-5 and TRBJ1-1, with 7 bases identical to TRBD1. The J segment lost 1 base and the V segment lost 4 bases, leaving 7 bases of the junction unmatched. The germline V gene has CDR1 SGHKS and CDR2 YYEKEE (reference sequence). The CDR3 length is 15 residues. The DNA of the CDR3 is TGTGCCAGCAGCCCAGGGACAGACTGGAACACTGAAGCTTTCTTT. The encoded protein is CASSPGTDWNTEAFF.

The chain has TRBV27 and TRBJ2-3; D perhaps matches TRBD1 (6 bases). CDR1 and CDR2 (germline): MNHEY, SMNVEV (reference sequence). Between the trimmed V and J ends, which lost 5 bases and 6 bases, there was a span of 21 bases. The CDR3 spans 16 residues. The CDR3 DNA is TGTGCCAGCAGTGACCGAAATAACAGGGTTTCGGATACGCAGTATTTT. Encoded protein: CASSDRNNRVSDTQYF.

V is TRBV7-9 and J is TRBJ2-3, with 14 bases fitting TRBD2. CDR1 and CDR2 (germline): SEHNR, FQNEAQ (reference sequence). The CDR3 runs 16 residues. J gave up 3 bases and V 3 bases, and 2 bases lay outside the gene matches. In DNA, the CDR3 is TGTGCCAGCAGCTTTGGGACTAGCGGGAGTACAGATACGCAGTATTTT. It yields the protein CASSFGTSGSTDTQYF.

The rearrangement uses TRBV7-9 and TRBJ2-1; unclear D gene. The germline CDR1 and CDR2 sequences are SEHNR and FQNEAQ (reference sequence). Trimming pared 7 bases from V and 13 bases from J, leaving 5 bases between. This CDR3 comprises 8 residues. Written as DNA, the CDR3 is TGTGCCAGCAACCCCCAGTTCTTC. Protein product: CASNPQFF.

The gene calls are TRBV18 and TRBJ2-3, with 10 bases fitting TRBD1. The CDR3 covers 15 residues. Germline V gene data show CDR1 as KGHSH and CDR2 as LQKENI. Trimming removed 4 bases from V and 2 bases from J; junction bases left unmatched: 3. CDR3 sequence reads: CASSQGTGDTDTQYF. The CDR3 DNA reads TGTGCCAGCTCACAAGGGACAGGGGACACAGATACGCAGTATTTT.

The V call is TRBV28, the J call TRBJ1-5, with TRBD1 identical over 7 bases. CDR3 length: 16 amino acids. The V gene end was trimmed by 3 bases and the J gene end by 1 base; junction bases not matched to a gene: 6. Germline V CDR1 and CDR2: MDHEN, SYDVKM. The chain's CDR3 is CASSFPRQGSNQPQHF. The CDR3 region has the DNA TGTGCCAGCAGTTTCCCTCGACAGGGAAGCAATCAGCCCCAGCATTTT.

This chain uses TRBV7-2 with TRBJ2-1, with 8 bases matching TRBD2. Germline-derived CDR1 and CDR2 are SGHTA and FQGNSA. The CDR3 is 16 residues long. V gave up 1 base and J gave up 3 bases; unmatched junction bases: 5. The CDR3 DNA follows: TGTGCCAGCAGCTTAGGGCCCGGGAGGGTCTACAATGAGCAGTTCTTC. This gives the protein CASSLGPGRVYNEQFF.